This is a list of T cell receptor beta chains from one sample in a study of somatic mutations in cytotoxic T cells in rheumatoid arthritis. Libraries were prepared by immunoSEQ multiplex PCR; TCRdb keeps only in-frame clonotypes and omits some of them. The sample has about 16,000 clones; about four fifths are singletons. Sequenced input: CD8+ T cells sorted from blood. Receptors originate from an adult with rheumatoid arthritis. The CDR3 runs from the conserved cysteine through the conserved F or W. Fields, in order: CDR3 protein, CDR3 DNA, J gene, D gene, V gene. D genes are given only for firm matches.

cdr3_aa: CASSSPRQGWKQETQYF
cdr3_nt: TGTGCCAGCAGCTCCCCTAGGCAGGGATGGAAGCAAGAGACCCAGTACTTC
j_call: TRBJ2-5
d_call: -
v_call: TRBV7-9

cdr3_aa: CASSQKIPGQRDNEQFF
cdr3_nt: TGCGCCAGCAGCCAAAAAATTCCGGGACAGAGAGACAATGAGCAGTTCTTC
j_call: TRBJ2-1
d_call: TRBD1
v_call: TRBV4-3

cdr3_aa: CASSSSRDSYEQYF
cdr3_nt: TGTGCCAGCAGTTCGTCCCGGGACAGCTACGAGCAGTACTTC
j_call: TRBJ2-7
d_call: TRBD1
v_call: TRBV27

cdr3_aa: CSVDGGGSSYEQYF
cdr3_nt: TGCAGCGTTGACGGCGGGGGAAGCTCCTACGAGCAGTACTTC
j_call: TRBJ2-7
d_call: TRBD2
v_call: TRBV29-1

cdr3_aa: CASSQDDDGRASYNEQFF
cdr3_nt: TGCGCCAGCAGCCAAGATGATGACGGGAGGGCCTCTTACAATGAGCAGTTCTTC
j_call: TRBJ2-1
d_call: TRBD2
v_call: TRBV4-3

cdr3_aa: CASSRDRGFGANVLTF
cdr3_nt: TGTGCCAGCAGCCGGGACAGGGGGTTTGGGGCCAACGTCCTGACTTTC
j_call: TRBJ2-6
d_call: TRBD1
v_call: TRBV7-6

cdr3_aa: CASSQTSGHYNEQFF
cdr3_nt: TGTGCCAGCAGTCAGACTAGCGGGCACTACAATGAGCAGTTCTTC
j_call: TRBJ2-1
d_call: TRBD2
v_call: TRBV6-5

cdr3_aa: CASSVGFGNSLNEKLFF
cdr3_nt: TGTGCCAGCAGCGTAGGTTTTGGCAATTCCCTTAATGAAAAACTGTTTTTT
j_call: TRBJ1-4
d_call: -
v_call: TRBV9

cdr3_aa: CASSEASSSYNEQFF
cdr3_nt: TGTGCCAGCAGTGAGGCCAGTTCATCCTACAATGAGCAGTTCTTC
j_call: TRBJ2-1
d_call: -
v_call: TRBV6-1

cdr3_aa: CASSVGTSGELFF
cdr3_nt: TGTGCCAGCAGCGTAGGGACATCCGGGGAGCTGTTTTTT
j_call: TRBJ2-2
d_call: -
v_call: TRBV9

cdr3_aa: CASSPGTSGFRTDTQYF
cdr3_nt: TGTGCCAGCAGCCCAGGGACTAGCGGGTTTCGCACAGATACGCAGTATTTT
j_call: TRBJ2-3
d_call: TRBD2
v_call: TRBV13